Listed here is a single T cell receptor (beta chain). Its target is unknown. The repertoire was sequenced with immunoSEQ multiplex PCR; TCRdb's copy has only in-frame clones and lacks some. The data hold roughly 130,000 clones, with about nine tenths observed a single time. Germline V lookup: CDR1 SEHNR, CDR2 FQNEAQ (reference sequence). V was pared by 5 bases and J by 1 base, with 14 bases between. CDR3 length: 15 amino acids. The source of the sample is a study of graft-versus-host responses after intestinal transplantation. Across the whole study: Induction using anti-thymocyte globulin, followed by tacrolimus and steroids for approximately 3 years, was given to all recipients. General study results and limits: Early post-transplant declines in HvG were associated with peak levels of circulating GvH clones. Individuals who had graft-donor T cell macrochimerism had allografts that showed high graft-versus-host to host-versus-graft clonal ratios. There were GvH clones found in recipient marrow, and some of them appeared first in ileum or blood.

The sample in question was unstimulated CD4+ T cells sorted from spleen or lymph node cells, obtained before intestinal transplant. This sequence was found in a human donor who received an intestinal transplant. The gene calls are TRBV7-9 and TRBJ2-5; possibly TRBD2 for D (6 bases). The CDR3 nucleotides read TGTGCCAGCAGCCGGGGGACTTTGCCCCAAGAGACCCAGTACTTC. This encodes CASSRGTLPQETQYF. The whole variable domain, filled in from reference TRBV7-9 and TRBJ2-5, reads DTGVSQNPRHKITKRGQNVTFRCDPISEHNRLYWYRQTLGQGPEFLTYFQNEAQLEKSRLLSDRFSAERPKGSFSTLEIQRTEQGDSAMYLCASSRGTLPQETQYFGPGTRLLVL.